This T cell receptor (beta chain) derives from a study of control samples from healthy donors and cancer patients. Assay: immunoSEQ multiplex PCR; the TCRdb copy retains only in-frame clones and omits some. This sample has 180,000 or so clones, with roughly 89% found just once. Sequencing was performed on blood. The sequence came from a woman younger than 45 in good health.

The CDR3 region has the DNA TGCGCCAGCAGCTTTGACAGCCAAGAGACCCAGTACTTC. The encoded protein is CASSFDSQETQYF. This chain connects TRBV5-1 to TRBJ2-5; possible D gene TRBD1, 5 bases. The germline V gene has CDR1 SGHRS and CDR2 YFSETQ. The ends were cut back, 2 bases at V and 1 base at J, with 6 bases in the middle. The CDR3 consists of 13 residues.